Following are 9 T cell receptor beta chains from one sample sequenced in a study of blood T cell repertoires in COVID-19. Sequencing was performed with immunoSEQ multiplex PCR; in TCRdb, only in-frame clones are kept and a portion is missing. Of over 70,000 clones in the sample, 75% to 90% were seen once. Sample: peripheral blood. The receptors stem from a man older than 75 with acute or convalescent COVID-19.

The CDR3 is CASSEQTGNSPLHF. The CDR3 nucleotides read TGTGCCAGCAGTGAGCAAACGGGAAATTCACCCCTCCACTTT. This sequence joins TRBV6-1 and TRBJ1-6; D is uncertain. The CDR3 extends over 14 amino acids. Germline V gene sequence: CDR1 MNHNS, CDR2 SASEGT. V lost 3 bases, J lost 7 bases, and 10 bases lay in between.

This sequence joins TRBV15 and TRBJ2-7, with 7 bases matching TRBD2. Germline CDR1 is LNHNV and CDR2 is YYDKDF (reference sequence). There are 18 residues in the CDR3. The V and J ends lost 1 base and 0 bases, in that order; junction bases with no gene match: 12. The CDR3 coding sequence is TGTGCCACCAGCAGAGTCCTCTTGGGGGGGGTTCGCTCCTACGAGCAGTACTTC. This encodes CATSRVLLGGVRSYEQYF.

The chain carries TRBV6-6 and TRBJ1-2, with 7 bases fitting TRBD1. This CDR3 comprises 12 residues. Germline trimming cut 7 bases from V and 3 bases from J; bases unmatched to any gene: 2. The germline gives CDR1 MNHNY, CDR2 SVGAGI (reference sequence). CDR3 protein: CASNTGDYGYTF. The CDR3 DNA sequence: TGTGCCAGCAACACAGGGGACTATGGCTACACCTTC.

This chain links TRBV29-1 with TRBJ2-3, with 9 bases identical to TRBD1. CDR3 size: 12 residues. From germline, CDR1 is SQVTM and CDR2 ANQGSEA. V was pared by 7 bases and J by 3 bases, with 2 bases of the junction left unmatched. The CDR3, as DNA: TGCAGCGGGACAGGGGTAACAGATACGCAGTATTTT. It specifies CSGTGVTDTQYF.

The V call is TRBV11-2, the J call TRBJ2-3, with 7 bases matching TRBD2. Germline loops: CDR1 SGHAT, CDR2 FQNNGV. V lost 1 base, J lost 1 base, and 8 bases stayed unmatched. The CDR3 contains 17 residues. CDR3 loop: CASSLGRLALRTDTQYF. The CDR3 bases are TGTGCCAGCAGCTTAGGGAGACTAGCCCTACGCACAGATACGCAGTATTTT.

This rearrangement joins TRBV9 to TRBJ2-3; TRBD2 matches 11 bases. Germline CDR1 reads SGDLS; CDR2 reads YYNGEE. V shed 1 base, J shed 4 bases, and the junction held 5 bases outside the gene matches. The CDR3 length is 16 residues. The CDR3 DNA reads as TGTGCCAGCAGCGTAATAGCGGGAGGGCCCTCAGATACGCAGTATTTT. This sequence encodes CASSVIAGGPSDTQYF.

The rearrangement joins TRBV5-1 to TRBJ1-5, with D perhaps TRBD1 (5 bases). The CDR3 has 15 residues. Germline CDR1 and CDR2: SGHRS and YFSETQ. V was clipped by 3 bases and J by 6 bases, with 16 bases between them. The CDR3 coding sequence is TGCGCCAGCAGCTGGGACGGCACGGGGGGTCAGCCCCAGCATTTT. Its translation is CASSWDGTGGQPQHF.

The gene calls are TRBV9 and TRBJ2-3; 10 bases line up with TRBD2. Germline V gives CDR1 SGDLS, CDR2 YYNGEE. This CDR3 has 16 residues. The ends lost 4 bases at V and 2 bases at J; junction bases unmatched: 7. The CDR3 here is CASSLSGGGYTDTQYF. CDR3 coding DNA: TGTGCCAGCAGCCTGAGCGGGGGGGGATACACAGATACGCAGTATTTT.

This chain uses TRBV18 with TRBJ1-1, with D possibly being TRBD1 (6 bases). The CDR3 is 16 residues long. The germline CDR1 and CDR2 sequences are KGHSH and LQKENI. Trimming pared 3 bases from V and 0 bases from J, leaving 14 bases between. The CDR3 sequence is CASSPTGQVMNTEAFF. DNA for the CDR3: TGTGCCAGCTCACCCACAGGGCAGGTTATGAACACTGAAGCTTTCTTT. The complete variable domain, with remaining parts taken from reference TRBV18 and TRBJ1-1, reads NAGVMQNPRHLVRRRGQEARLRCSPMKGHSHVYWYRQLPEEGLKFMVYLQKENIIDESGMPKERFSAEFPKEGPSILRIQQVVRGDSAAYFCASSPTGQVMNTEAFFGQGTRLTVV.